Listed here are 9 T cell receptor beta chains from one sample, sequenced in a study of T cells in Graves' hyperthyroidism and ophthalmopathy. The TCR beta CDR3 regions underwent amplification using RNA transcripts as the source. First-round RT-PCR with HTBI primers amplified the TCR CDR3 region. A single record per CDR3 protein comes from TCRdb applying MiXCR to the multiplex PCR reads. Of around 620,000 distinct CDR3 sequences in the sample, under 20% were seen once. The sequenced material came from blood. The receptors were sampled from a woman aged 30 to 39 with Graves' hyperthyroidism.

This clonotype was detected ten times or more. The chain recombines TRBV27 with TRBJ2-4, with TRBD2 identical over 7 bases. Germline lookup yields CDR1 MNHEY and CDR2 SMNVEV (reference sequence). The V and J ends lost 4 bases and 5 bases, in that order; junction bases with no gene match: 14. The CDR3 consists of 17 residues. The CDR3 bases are TGTGCCAGCAGTTCCCTATCCCCCGGACTAGTCCAAAACATTCAGTACTTC. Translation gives CASSSLSPGLVQNIQYF.

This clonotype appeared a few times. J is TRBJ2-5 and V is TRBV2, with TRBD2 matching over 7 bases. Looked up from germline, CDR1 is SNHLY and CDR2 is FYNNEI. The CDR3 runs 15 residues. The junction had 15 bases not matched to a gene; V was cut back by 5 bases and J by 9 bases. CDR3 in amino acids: CASSSNRLAWEPQYF. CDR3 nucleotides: TGTGCCAGCAGTTCAAACCGACTAGCTTGGGAGCCCCAGTACTTC.

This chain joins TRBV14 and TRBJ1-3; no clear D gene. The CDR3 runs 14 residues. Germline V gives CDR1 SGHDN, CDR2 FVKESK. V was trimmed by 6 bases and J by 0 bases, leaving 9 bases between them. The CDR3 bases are TGTGCCAGCAGAGGACGAGTCTCTGGAAACACCATATATTTT. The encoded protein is CASRGRVSGNTIYF.

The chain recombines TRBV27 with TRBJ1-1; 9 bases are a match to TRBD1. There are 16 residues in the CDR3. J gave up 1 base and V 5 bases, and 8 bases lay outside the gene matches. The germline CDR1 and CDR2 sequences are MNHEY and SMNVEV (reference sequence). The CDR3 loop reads CASSPGTGRWNTEAFF. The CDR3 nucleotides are TGTGCCAGCAGTCCCGGGACAGGGAGGTGGAACACTGAAGCTTTCTTT.

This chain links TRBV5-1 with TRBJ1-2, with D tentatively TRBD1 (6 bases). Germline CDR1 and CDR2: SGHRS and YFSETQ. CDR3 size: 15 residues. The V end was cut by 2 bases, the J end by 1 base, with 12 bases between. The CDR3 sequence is CASSLTRQDNYGYTF. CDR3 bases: TGCGCCAGCAGCTTAACGAGACAGGATAACTATGGCTACACCTTC.

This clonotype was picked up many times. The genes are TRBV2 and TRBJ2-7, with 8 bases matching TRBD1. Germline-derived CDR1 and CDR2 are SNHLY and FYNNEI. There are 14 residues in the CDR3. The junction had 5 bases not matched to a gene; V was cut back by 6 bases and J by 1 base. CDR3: CASRWDRRSYEQYF. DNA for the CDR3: TGTGCCAGCAGATGGGACAGGAGGTCCTACGAGCAGTACTTC.

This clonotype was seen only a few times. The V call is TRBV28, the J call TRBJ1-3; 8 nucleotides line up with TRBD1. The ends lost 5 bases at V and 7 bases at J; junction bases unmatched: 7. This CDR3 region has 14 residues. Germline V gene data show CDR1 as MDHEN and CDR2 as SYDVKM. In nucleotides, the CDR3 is TGTGCCAGCAGTCCCACCGACAGGGGTAACACCATATATTTT. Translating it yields CASSPTDRGNTIYF.

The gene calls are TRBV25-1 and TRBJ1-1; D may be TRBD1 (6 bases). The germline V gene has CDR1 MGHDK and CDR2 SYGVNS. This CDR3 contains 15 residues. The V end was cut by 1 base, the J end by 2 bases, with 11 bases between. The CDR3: CASSEWAGENTEAFF. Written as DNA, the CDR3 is TGTGCCAGCAGTGAATGGGCAGGGGAAAACACTGAAGCTTTCTTT.

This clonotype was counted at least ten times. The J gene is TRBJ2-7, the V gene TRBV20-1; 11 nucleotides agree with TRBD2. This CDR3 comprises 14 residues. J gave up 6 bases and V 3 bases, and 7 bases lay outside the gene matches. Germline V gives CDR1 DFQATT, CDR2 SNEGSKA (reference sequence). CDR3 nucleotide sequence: TGCAGTGCTAGGCGACTAGCGGGACCTCTCGAGCAGTACTTC. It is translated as CSARRLAGPLEQYF.